What follows describes a single TCR beta chain. Time point described: cycle 4 day 1 (C4D1), after 6 weeks of nivolumab. All patients relapsed after autologous stem cell transplantation, and brentuximab vedotin exposure varied. CDR3 size: 12 residues. Germline V gives CDR1 MNHEY, CDR2 SMNVEV (reference sequence). The V and J ends lost 6 bases and 7 bases respectively, with 12 bases between them. This sample is part of a study of PD-1 blockade in classical Hodgkin lymphoma. Here immunoSEQ multiplex PCR was the method, and the copy in TCRdb shows in-frame clones only, minus some. The sample lists fewer than 100,000 clones, 90% to 95% occurring once.

The sequence came from a human donor with classical Hodgkin lymphoma. This chain uses TRBV27 with TRBJ1-2; a possible D gene is TRBD1 (6 bases). The specimen was peripheral blood mononuclear cells (PBMCs), collected before the fourth cycle of nivolumab. The CDR3 loop reads CASREQGSGYTF. CDR3 in DNA: TGTGCCAGCAGAGAGCAGGGGAGTGGCTACACCTTC.